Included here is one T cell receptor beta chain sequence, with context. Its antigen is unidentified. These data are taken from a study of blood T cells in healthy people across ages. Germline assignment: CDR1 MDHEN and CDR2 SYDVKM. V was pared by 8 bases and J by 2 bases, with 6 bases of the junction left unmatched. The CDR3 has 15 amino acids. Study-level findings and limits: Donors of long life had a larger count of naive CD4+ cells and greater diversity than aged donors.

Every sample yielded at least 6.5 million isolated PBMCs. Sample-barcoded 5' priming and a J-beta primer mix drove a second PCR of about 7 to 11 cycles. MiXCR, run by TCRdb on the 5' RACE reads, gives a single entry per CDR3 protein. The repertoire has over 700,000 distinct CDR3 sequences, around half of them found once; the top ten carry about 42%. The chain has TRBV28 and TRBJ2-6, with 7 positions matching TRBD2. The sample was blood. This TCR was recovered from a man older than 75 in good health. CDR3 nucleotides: TGTGCCAGCTGGGGGGGGACCCCTGGGGCCAACGTCCTGACTTTC. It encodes CASWGGTPGANVLTF.